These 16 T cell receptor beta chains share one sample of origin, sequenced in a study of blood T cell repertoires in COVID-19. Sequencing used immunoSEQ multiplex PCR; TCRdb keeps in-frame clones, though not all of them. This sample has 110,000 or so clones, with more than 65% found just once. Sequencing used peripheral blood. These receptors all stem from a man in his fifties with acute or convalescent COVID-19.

CDR3: CASSPGRSDRGYGYTF. In DNA, the CDR3 is TGTGCCAGCAGCCCCGGGCGATCGGACAGGGGCTATGGCTACACCTTC. This chain joins TRBV5-4 and TRBJ1-2, with TRBD1 matching over 9 bases. Unmatched junction bases numbered 11, after V lost 4 bases and J lost 4 bases. Germline CDR1 reads SGHNT; CDR2 reads YYREEE (reference sequence). The CDR3 sequence is 16 residues long.

The chain's CDR3 is CASSSLAGGYNEQFF. In nucleotides, the CDR3 is TGTGCCAGCAGCTCCCTAGCGGGGGGGTACAATGAGCAGTTCTTC. The chain uses TRBV6-5 and TRBJ2-1; TRBD2 matches 12 bases. Per the germline V gene, CDR1 is MNHEY and CDR2 is SVGAGI. CDR3 length: 15 residues. The V gene end was trimmed by 6 bases and the J gene end by 4 bases; junction bases not matched to a gene: 4.

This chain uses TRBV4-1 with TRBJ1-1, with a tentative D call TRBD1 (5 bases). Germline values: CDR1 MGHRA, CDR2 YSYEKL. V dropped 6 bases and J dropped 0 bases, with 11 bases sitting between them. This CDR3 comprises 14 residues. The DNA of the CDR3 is TGCGCCAGCAGGGGCAGGACATTGAACACTGAAGCTTTCTTT. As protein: CASRGRTLNTEAFF.

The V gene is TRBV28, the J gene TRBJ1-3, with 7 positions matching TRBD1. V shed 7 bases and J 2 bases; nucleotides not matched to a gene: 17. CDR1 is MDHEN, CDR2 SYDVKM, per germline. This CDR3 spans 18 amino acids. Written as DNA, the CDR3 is TGTGCCAGCACCGCCTCTTGGGGACAGAGATTTCCTGGAAACACCATATATTTT. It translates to CASTASWGQRFPGNTIYF.

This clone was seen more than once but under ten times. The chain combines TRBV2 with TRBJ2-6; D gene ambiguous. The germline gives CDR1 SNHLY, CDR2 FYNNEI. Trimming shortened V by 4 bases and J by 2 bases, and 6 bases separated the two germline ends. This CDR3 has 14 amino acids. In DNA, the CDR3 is TGTGCCAGCAGTGCGTATGCTGGGGCCAACGTCCTGACTTTC. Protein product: CASSAYAGANVLTF.

The CDR3 nucleotides are TGCGCCAGCAGTGAGTCCGGGACAGGGAACGAAAAACTGTTTTTT. Amino acid sequence: CASSESGTGNEKLFF. This sequence joins TRBV10-1 and TRBJ1-4, with 9 bases aligning to TRBD1. With 0 bases clipped from V and 8 bases from J, the junction kept 4 bases outside the gene matches. This CDR3 is built from 15 residues. Germline CDR1 and CDR2: WNHNN and SYGVQD (reference sequence).

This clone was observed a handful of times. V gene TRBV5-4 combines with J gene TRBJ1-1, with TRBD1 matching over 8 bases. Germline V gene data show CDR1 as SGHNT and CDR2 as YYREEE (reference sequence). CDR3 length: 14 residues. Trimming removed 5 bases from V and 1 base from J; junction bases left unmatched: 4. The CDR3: CASSYDRGNTEAFF. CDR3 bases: TGTGCCAGCAGTTATGACAGGGGGAACACTGAAGCTTTCTTT.

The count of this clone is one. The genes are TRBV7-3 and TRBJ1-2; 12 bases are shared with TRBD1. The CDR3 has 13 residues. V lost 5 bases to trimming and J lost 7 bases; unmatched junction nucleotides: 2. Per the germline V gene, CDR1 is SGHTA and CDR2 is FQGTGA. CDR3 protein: CASSGTGGVGYTF. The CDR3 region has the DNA TGTGCCAGCAGCGGGACAGGGGGCGTTGGCTACACCTTC.

The CDR3 loop reads CASSPSPGGLSGNTIYF. DNA of the CDR3: TGTGCCAGCTCACCCAGCCCCGGAGGGTTATCTGGAAACACCATATATTTT. This chain joins TRBV18 and TRBJ1-3; D gene uncertain. V lost 3 bases to trimming and J lost 1 base, with 16 bases between them. The CDR3 is 17 residues long. Per germline, CDR1 KGHSH and CDR2 LQKENI.

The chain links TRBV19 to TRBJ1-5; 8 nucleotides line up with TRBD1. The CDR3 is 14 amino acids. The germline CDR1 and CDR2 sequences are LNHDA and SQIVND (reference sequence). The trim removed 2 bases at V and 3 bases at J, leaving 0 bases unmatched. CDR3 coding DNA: TGTGCCAGTAGTATACAGGGGGCCAATCAGCCCCAGCATTTT. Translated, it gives CASSIQGANQPQHF. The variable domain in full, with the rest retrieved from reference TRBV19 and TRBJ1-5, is DGGITQSPKYLFRKEGQNVTLSCEQNLNHDAMYWYRQDPGQGLRLIYYSQIVNDFQKGDIAEGYSVSREKKESFPLTVTSAQKNPTAFYLCASSIQGANQPQHFGDGTRLSIL.

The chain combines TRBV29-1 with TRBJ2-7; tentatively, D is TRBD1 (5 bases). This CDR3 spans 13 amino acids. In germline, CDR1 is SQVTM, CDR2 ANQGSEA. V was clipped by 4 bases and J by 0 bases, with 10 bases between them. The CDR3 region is CSVAGHLSYEQYF. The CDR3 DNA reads TGCAGCGTTGCAGGACACCTCTCCTACGAGCAGTACTTC.

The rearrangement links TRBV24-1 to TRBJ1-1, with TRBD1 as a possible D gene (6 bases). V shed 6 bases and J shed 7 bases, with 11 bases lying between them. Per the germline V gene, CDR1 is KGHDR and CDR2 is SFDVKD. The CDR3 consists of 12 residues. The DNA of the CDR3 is TGTGCCACCAGTCAACAGGGCGGTGAAGCTTTCTTT. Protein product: CATSQQGGEAFF.

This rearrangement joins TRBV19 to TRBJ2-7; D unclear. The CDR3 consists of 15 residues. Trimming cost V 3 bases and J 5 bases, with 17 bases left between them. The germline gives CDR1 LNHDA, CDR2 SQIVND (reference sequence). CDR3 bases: TGTGCCAGTAGTATCGGTCGGCAGGCATTCAACGAGCAGTACTTC. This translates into CASSIGRQAFNEQYF.

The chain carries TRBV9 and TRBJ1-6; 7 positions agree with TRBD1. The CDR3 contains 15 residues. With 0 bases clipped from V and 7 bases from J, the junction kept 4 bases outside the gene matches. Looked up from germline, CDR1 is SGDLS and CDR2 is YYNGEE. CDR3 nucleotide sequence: TGTGCCAGCAGCGTAGGCGAGACAGGGAATTCACCCCTCCACTTT. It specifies CASSVGETGNSPLHF.

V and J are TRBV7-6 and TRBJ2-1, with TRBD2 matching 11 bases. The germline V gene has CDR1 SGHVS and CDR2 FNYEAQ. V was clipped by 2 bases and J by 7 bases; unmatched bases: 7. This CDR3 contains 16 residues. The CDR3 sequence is CASSLLPTSGANEQFF. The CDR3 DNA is TGTGCCAGCAGCTTATTGCCGACTAGCGGGGCTAATGAGCAGTTCTTC. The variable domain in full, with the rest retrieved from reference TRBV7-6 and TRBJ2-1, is GAGVSQSPRYKVTKRGQDVALRCDPISGHVSLYWYRQALGQGPEFLTYFNYEAQQDKSGLPNDRFSAERPEGSISTLTIQRTEQRDSAMYRCASSLLPTSGANEQFFGPGTRLTVL.

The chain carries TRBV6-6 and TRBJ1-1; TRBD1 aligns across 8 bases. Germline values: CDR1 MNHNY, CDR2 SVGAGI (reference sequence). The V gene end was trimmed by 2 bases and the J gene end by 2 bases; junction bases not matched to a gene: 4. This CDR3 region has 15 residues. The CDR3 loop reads CASSYAGQGNTEAFF. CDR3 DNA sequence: TGTGCCAGCAGTTACGCAGGACAGGGTAACACTGAAGCTTTCTTT.